The clone carrying this T cell receptor (beta chain) was seen only once. This CDR3 has 14 residues. The V gene's germline CDR1 is SGHTA and CDR2 FQGNSA. V gave up 1 base and J gave up 8 bases, with 15 bases separating them. Sequenced by immunoSEQ multiplex PCR; TCRdb stores in-frame clones only, minus some. The repertoire consists of 950,000 to 1,100,000 clones, with approximately 70% occurring once and the leading ten covering nearly 1.5%. These data come from a study of shared clonotypes between healthy human individuals. V is TRBV7-2 and J is TRBJ2-7, with D possibly being TRBD2 (6 bases). Sequenced material: memory CD4+ T cells sorted from blood. The subset: CD45RA-negative fraction. The TCR originated in a man between 18 and 29 years old in good health. The CDR3 protein is CASSLGPEGAKQYF. The CDR3 bases are TGTGCCAGCAGCTTAGGTCCGGAGGGAGCGAAGCAGTACTTC.